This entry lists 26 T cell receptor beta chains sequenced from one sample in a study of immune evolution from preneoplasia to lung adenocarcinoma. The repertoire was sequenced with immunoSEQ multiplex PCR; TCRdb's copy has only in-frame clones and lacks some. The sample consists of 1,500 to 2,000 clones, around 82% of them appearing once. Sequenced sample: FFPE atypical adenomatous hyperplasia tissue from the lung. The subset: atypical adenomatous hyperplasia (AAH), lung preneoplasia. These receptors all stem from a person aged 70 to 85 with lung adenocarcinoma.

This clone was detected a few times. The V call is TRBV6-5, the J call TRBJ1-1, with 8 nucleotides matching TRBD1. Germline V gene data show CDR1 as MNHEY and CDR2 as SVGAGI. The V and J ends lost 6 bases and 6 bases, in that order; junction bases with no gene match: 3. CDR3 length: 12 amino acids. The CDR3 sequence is CASRKDRAEAFF. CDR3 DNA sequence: TGTGCCAGCAGAAAGGACAGGGCTGAAGCTTTCTTT.

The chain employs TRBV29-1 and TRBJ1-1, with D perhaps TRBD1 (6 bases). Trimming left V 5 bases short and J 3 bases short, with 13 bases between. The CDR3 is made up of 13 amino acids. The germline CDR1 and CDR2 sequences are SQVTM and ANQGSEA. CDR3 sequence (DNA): TGCAGCGTTTCGACAGGACCCGACACTGAAGCTTTCTTT. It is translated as CSVSTGPDTEAFF.

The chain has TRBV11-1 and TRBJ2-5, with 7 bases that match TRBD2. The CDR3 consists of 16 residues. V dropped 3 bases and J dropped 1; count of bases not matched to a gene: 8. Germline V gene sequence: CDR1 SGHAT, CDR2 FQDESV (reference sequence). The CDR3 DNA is TGTGCCAGCAGCTTTGGTGGTAGCGGGCCCCAAGAGACCCAGTACTTC. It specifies CASSFGGSGPQETQYF.

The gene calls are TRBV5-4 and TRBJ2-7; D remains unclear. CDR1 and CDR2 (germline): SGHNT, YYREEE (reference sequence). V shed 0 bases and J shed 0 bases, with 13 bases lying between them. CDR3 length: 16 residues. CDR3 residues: CASSLAGRSLSYEQYF. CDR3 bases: TGTGCCAGCAGCTTGGCCGGCAGGAGCCTCTCCTACGAGCAGTACTTC. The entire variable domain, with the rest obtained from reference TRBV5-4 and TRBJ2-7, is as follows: ETGVTQSPTHLIKTRGQQVTLRCSSQSGHNTVSWYQQALGQGPQFIFQYYREEENGRGNFPPRFSGLQFPNYSSELNVNALELDDSALYLCASSLAGRSLSYEQYFGPGTRLTVT.

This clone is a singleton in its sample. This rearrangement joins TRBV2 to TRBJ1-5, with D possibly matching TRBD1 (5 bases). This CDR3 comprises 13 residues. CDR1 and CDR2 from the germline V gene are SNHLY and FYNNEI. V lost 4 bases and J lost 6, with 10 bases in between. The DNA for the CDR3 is TGTGCCAGCAGTGTTGGGGCCGCTCAGCCCCAGCATTTT. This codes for CASSVGAAQPQHF.

CDR3 nucleotide sequence: TGTGCCAGCAGCTTGGGGGTAGCGGGAGCCAACGGGGAGCTGTTTTTT. It encodes CASSLGVAGANGELFF. The rearrangement joins TRBV5-4 to TRBJ2-2, with 9 bases that match TRBD2. The CDR3 spans 16 residues. The germline V gene encodes CDR1 SGHNT and CDR2 YYREEE (reference sequence). The trim removed 0 bases at V and 7 bases at J, leaving 7 bases unmatched.

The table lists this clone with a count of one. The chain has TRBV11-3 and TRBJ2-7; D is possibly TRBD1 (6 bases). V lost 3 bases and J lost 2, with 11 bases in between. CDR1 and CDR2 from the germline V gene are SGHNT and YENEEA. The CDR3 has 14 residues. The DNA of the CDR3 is TGTGCCAGCAGCTTTACCTACAGGGCCTACGAGCAGTACTTC. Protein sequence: CASSFTYRAYEQYF.

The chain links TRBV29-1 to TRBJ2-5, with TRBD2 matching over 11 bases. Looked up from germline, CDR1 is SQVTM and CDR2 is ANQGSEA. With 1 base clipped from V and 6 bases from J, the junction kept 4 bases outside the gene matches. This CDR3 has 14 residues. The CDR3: CSVEAQTSGKTQYF. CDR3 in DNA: TGCAGCGTTGAAGCACAGACTAGCGGGAAGACCCAGTACTTC.

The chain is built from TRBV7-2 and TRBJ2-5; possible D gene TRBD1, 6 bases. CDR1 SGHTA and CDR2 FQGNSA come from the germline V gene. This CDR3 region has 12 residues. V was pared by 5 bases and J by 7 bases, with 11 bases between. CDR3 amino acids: CASSRSGVTQYF. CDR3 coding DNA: TGTGCCAGCAGCCGCTCAGGGGTGACCCAGTACTTC.

The CDR3 reads CASSSTSGSQNEQFF. As DNA, the CDR3 is TGTGCCAGCAGCTCGACTAGCGGGAGCCAGAATGAGCAGTTCTTC. The chain employs TRBV5-8 and TRBJ2-1, with TRBD2 matching 12 bases. The junction had 5 bases not matched to a gene; V was cut back by 3 bases and J by 7 bases. The CDR3 runs 15 residues. Germline CDR1 reads SGHTS; CDR2 reads YDEGEE.

For the CDR3, the DNA is TGTGCCTGGAGTCAGGGACTAGCGGGAACAGAGACCCAGTACTTC. It encodes CAWSQGLAGTETQYF. This rearrangement joins TRBV30 to TRBJ2-5, with 13 bases identical to TRBD2. This CDR3 contains 15 residues. Trimming removed 2 bases from V and 4 bases from J; junction bases left unmatched: 4. Germline V gives CDR1 GTSNPN, CDR2 SVGIG (reference sequence).

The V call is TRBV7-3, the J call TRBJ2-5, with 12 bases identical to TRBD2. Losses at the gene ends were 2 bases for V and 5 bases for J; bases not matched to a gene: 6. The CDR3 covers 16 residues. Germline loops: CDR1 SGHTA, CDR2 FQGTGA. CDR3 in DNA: TGTGCCAGCAGCTTATACCTAGCGGGAGGGCCTGAGACCCAGTACTTC. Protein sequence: CASSLYLAGGPETQYF.

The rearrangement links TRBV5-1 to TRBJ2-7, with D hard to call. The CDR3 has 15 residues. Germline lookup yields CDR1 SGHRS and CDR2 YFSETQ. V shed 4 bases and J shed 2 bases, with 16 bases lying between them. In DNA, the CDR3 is TGCGCCAGCAGCCCGAGCGTAAACGGAGCCTACGAGCAGTACTTC. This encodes CASSPSVNGAYEQYF. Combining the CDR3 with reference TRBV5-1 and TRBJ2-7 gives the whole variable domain KAGVTQTPRYLIKTRGQQVTLSCSPISGHRSVSWYQQTPGQGLQFLFEYFSETQRNKGNFPGRFSGRQFSNSRSEMNVSTLELGDSALYLCASSPSVNGAYEQYFGPGTRLTVT.

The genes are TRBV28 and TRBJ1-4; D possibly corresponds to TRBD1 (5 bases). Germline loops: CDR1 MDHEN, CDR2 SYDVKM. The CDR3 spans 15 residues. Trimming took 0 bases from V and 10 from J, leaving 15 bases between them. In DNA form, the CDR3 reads TGTGCCAGCAGTTTATGGGTCAGGGCACGTCTAAAACTGTTTTTT. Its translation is CASSLWVRARLKLFF.

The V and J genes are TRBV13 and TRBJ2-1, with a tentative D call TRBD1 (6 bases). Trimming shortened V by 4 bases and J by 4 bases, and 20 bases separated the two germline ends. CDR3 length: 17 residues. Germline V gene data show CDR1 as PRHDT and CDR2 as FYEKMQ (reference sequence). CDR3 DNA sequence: TGTGCCAGCAGCTCCCAGGGGATGAGCGGACTTTACAATGAGCAGTTCTTC. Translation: CASSSQGMSGLYNEQFF.

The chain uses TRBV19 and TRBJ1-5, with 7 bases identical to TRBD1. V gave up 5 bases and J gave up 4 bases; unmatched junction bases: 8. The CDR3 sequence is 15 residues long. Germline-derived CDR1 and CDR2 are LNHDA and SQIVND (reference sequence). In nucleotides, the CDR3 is TGTGCCAGTAGTTTCACAGGGGTAGAAAATCAGCCCCAGCATTTT. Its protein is CASSFTGVENQPQHF.

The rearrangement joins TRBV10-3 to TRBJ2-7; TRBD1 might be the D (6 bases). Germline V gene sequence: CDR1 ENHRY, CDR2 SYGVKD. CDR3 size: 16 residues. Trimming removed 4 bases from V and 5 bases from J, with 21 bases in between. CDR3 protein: CAISGGRQATKDEQYF. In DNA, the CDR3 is TGTGCCATCAGTGGGGGGCGACAGGCGACTAAGGACGAGCAGTACTTC.

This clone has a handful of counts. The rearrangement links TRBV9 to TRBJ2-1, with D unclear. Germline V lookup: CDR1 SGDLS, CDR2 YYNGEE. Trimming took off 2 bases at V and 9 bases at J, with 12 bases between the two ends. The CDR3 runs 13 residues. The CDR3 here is CASSVDLFGEQFF. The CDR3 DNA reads TGTGCCAGCAGCGTCGACCTTTTCGGTGAGCAGTTCTTC. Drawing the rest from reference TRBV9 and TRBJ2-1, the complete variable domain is DSGVTQTPKHLITATGQRVTLRCSPRSGDLSVYWYQQSLDQGLQFLIQYYNGEERAKGNILERFSAQQFPDLHSELNLSSLELGDSALYFCASSVDLFGEQFFGPGTRLTVL.

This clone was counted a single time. The CDR3 protein is CASSLLAGGVYEQYF. The CDR3 DNA reads as TGTGCCAGCAGCTTGTTAGCGGGAGGTGTGTACGAGCAGTACTTC. The chain is built from TRBV7-2 and TRBJ2-7; 10 bases fit TRBD2. V shed 3 bases and J 4 bases; nucleotides not matched to a gene: 6. The CDR3 has 15 residues. CDR1 is SGHTA and CDR2 is FQGNSA in the germline V gene. Drawing the rest from reference TRBV7-2 and TRBJ2-7, the complete variable domain is GAGVSQSPSNKVTEKGKDVELRCDPISGHTALYWYRQSLGQGLEFLIYFQGNSAPDKSGLPSDRFSAERTGGSVSTLTIQRTQQEDSAVYLCASSLLAGGVYEQYFGPGTRLTVT.

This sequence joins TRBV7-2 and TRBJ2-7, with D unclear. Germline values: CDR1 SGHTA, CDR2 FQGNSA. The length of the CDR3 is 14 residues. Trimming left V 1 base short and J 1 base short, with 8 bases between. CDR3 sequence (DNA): TGTGCCAGCAGCTTAGGATTAAGGTCCTACGAGCAGTACTTC. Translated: CASSLGLRSYEQYF.

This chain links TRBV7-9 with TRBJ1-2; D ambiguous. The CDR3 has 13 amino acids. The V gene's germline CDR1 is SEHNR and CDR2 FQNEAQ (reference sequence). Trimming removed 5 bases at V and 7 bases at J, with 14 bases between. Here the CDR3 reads CASSPVGGSGYTF. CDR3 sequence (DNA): TGTGCCAGCAGCCCAGTGGGCGGCTCTGGCTACACCTTC.

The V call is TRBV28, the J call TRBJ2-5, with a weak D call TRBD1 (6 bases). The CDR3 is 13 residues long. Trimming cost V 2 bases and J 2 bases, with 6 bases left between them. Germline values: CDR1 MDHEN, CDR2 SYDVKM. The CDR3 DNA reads TGTGCCAGCAGTTTAAGGGGGCAAGAGACCCAGTACTTC. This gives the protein CASSLRGQETQYF.

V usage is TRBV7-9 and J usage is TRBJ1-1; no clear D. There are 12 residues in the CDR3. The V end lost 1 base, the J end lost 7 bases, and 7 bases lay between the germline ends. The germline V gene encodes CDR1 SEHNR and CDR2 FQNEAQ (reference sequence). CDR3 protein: CASSLGHDEAFF. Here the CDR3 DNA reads TGTGCCAGCAGCTTAGGACACGATGAAGCTTTCTTT.

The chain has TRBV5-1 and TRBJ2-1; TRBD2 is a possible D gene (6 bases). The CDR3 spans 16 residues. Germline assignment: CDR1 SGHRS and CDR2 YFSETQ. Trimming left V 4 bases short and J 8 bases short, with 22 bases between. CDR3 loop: CASSTDGLAIVDEQFF. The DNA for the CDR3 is TGCGCCAGCAGCACCGACGGGCTAGCGATTGTAGATGAGCAGTTCTTC.

The CDR3 region is CASSATRDRGSYNEQFF. CDR3 DNA: TGTGCCAGCAGCGCAACCCGGGACAGGGGTTCCTACAATGAGCAGTTCTTC. The chain combines TRBV21-1 with TRBJ2-1; the table's TRBD1 call for D was not verified on the DNA. TRBV21-1 is a pseudogene. The CDR3 totals 17 residues.

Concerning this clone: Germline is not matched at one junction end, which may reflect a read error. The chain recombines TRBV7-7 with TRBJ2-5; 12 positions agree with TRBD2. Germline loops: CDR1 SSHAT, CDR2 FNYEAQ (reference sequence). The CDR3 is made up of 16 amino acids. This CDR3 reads CASSLAPGLAGETQYF. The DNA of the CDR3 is TGTGCTAGCAGCTTAGCGCCGGGACTAGCGGGAGAGACCCAGTACTTC.